What follows are 23 T cell receptor beta chains derived from one specimen sequenced in a study of cytomegalovirus exposure and HLA in healthy donors. TCRdb keeps only in-frame clones here, not all; method: immunoSEQ multiplex PCR. The table lists over 200,000 clones, 75% to 90% of them singletons. The sample was PBMCs. These TCRs come from a woman under 30 in good health and CMV-seronegative.

The chain links TRBV2 to TRBJ1-2; D is ambiguous. This CDR3 is built from 13 residues. V lost 11 bases to trimming and J lost 0 bases, with 13 bases between them. Germline V gene data show CDR1 as SNHLY and CDR2 as FYNNEI. The CDR3: CAGNSQANYGYTF. The CDR3 DNA sequence: TGTGCCGGGAACAGCCAAGCTAACTATGGCTACACCTTC.

This chain connects TRBV29-1 to TRBJ2-3; the match to TRBD1 covers 10 bases. CDR3 size: 16 residues. Germline V CDR1 and CDR2: SQVTM, ANQGSEA. The V and J ends lost 2 bases and 1 base, in that order; junction bases with no gene match: 6. The CDR3 sequence is CSVESPTGGGTDTQYF. In DNA, the CDR3 is TGCAGCGTTGAATCCCCGACAGGGGGCGGCACAGATACGCAGTATTTT.

The chain has TRBV9 and TRBJ2-2; 8 bases fit TRBD1. CDR1 and CDR2 (germline): SGDLS, YYNGEE. Unmatched junction bases numbered 11, after V lost 4 bases and J lost 6 bases. This CDR3 comprises 16 residues. CDR3 nucleotides: TGTGCCAGCAGCCCCCCTTCCGGGACAGGAGCCGGGGAGCTGTTTTTT. Its protein is CASSPPSGTGAGELFF.

The chain combines TRBV27 with TRBJ1-5; D uncertain. The V gene lost 2 bases and the J gene lost 3 bases, with 8 bases spanning the gap. Germline-derived CDR1 and CDR2 are MNHEY and SMNVEV (reference sequence). The CDR3 has 14 residues. The CDR3 DNA reads TGTGCCAGCAGTTTAGTGGCCCACAATCAGCCCCAGCATTTT. The encoded protein is CASSLVAHNQPQHF.

Only one count was recorded for this clone. This chain uses TRBV7-8 with TRBJ2-7; tentatively, D is TRBD2 (6 bases). Germline V gives CDR1 SGHVS, CDR2 FQNEAQ. V was cut by 1 base and J by 3 bases, with 10 bases left in between. The CDR3 covers 14 residues. CDR3 DNA: TGTGCCAGCAGCTTAGTGCGGGGAGGCTACGAGCAGTACTTC. The encoded protein is CASSLVRGGYEQYF.

This clone was recorded a few times. The chain employs TRBV29-1 and TRBJ2-3; 7 nucleotides agree with TRBD2. This CDR3 has 15 amino acids. Losses at the gene ends were 6 bases for V and 3 bases for J; bases not matched to a gene: 12. The germline CDR1 and CDR2 sequences are SQVTM and ANQGSEA. Written as DNA, the CDR3 is TGCAGCGTGACGTTAGCGGGTCGGAGGACAGATACGCAGTATTTT. Protein product: CSVTLAGRRTDTQYF.

The chain uses TRBV29-1 and TRBJ1-2; 7 bases fit TRBD1. Germline CDR1 and CDR2: SQVTM and ANQGSEA. After removal of 4 bases from V and 2 bases from J, the junction contained 7 bases not matched to a gene. The CDR3 totals 14 residues. The CDR3 coding sequence is TGCAGCGTTGCCACGGGACAGATCAACTATGGCTACACCTTC. It specifies CSVATGQINYGYTF. The full variable domain, with the rest looked up from reference TRBV29-1 and TRBJ1-2, is SAVISQKPSRDICQRGTSLTIQCQVDSQVTMMFWYRQQPGQSLTLIATANQGSEATYESGFVIDKFPISRPNLTFSTLTVSNMSPEDSSIYLCSVATGQINYGYTFGSGTRLTVV.

The V call is TRBV6-5, the J call TRBJ2-7, with D perhaps TRBD2 (7 bases). Germline V gene sequence: CDR1 MNHEY, CDR2 SVGAGI. Trimming took 2 bases from V and 3 from J, leaving 11 bases between them. The CDR3 totals 14 residues. The chain's CDR3 is CASSYGGGVYEQYF. The CDR3 DNA reads as TGTGCCAGCAGTTACGGAGGGGGGGTCTACGAGCAGTACTTC.

The V gene is TRBV19, the J gene TRBJ1-3; weak D call: TRBD1 (6 bases). V dropped 6 bases and J dropped 0 bases, with 18 bases sitting between them. The CDR3 spans 17 residues. Germline assignment: CDR1 LNHDA and CDR2 SQIVND (reference sequence). CDR3 DNA sequence: TGTGCCAGTAGCCACGGGGGCCCCACCAGCTCTGGAAACACCATATATTTT. Its translation: CASSHGGPTSSGNTIYF.

J is TRBJ1-2 and V is TRBV5-1; the D gene is possibly TRBD1 (5 bases). CDR3 size: 13 residues. Germline values: CDR1 SGHRS, CDR2 YFSETQ. V shed 4 bases and J shed 4 bases, with 11 bases lying between them. CDR3 loop: CASSEGSSYGYTF. DNA of the CDR3: TGCGCCAGCAGCGAGGGGTCTAGCTATGGCTACACCTTC.

The rearrangement uses TRBV28 and TRBJ1-1; no reliable D call. The CDR3 length is 15 residues. The ends were cut back, 6 bases at V and 2 bases at J, with 16 bases in the middle. Germline V lookup: CDR1 MDHEN, CDR2 SYDVKM. The CDR3 spells CASSLLSGINTEAFF. In DNA, the CDR3 is TGTGCCAGCAGCCTGTTATCCGGGATTAACACTGAAGCTTTCTTT.

V and J are TRBV27 and TRBJ2-3; 7 nucleotides line up with TRBD2. This CDR3 has 17 residues. Germline loops: CDR1 MNHEY, CDR2 SMNVEV (reference sequence). V shed 5 bases, J shed 5 bases, and the junction held 16 bases outside the gene matches. The CDR3 region is CASSPLLTAGVRDTQYF. The CDR3 region has the DNA TGTGCCAGCAGTCCGCTCCTCACGGCGGGAGTTAGAGATACGCAGTATTTT.

The chain links TRBV27 to TRBJ2-1, with D possibly matching TRBD1 (5 bases). Germline V CDR1 and CDR2: MNHEY, SMNVEV (reference sequence). V was trimmed by 5 bases and J by 5 bases, leaving 16 bases between them. This CDR3 is 15 amino acids long. Here the CDR3 DNA reads TGTGCCAGCAGTCGGAGCTCAGGGATAAACAATGAGCAGTTCTTC. It encodes CASSRSSGINNEQFF.

V usage is TRBV15 and J usage is TRBJ1-1; maybe TRBD1 (5 bases). V was pared by 6 bases and J by 1 base, with 15 bases between. Germline V lookup: CDR1 LNHNV, CDR2 YYDKDF (reference sequence). The CDR3 runs to 15 residues. This CDR3 reads CATSLRTGPNTEAFF. DNA for the CDR3: TGTGCCACCAGTTTAAGGACGGGGCCGAACACTGAAGCTTTCTTT.

This chain joins TRBV6-5 and TRBJ2-5; TRBD2 matches 7 bases. V trimming: 2 bases; J trimming: 5 bases; junction bases outside the gene matches: 5. The CDR3 contains 14 residues. Per the germline V gene, CDR1 is MNHEY and CDR2 is SVGAGI. The CDR3 reads CASSYPGGLETQYF. As DNA, the CDR3 is TGTGCCAGCAGTTACCCGGGAGGCCTGGAGACCCAGTACTTC.

V gene TRBV5-8 combines with J gene TRBJ1-3, with 7 bases that match TRBD1. The V gene's germline CDR1 is SGHTS and CDR2 YDEGEE. V shed 4 bases, J shed 6 bases, and the junction held 7 bases outside the gene matches. The CDR3 has 14 amino acids. In DNA form, the CDR3 reads TGTGCCAGCAGCAAGACAGGGACTCCAAACACCATATATTTT. Amino acids: CASSKTGTPNTIYF.

The chain uses TRBV6-4 and TRBJ2-2; 8 bases align to TRBD1. Germline V gene sequence: CDR1 MRHNA, CDR2 SNTAGT. CDR3 length: 20 amino acids. The trim removed 0 bases at V and 2 bases at J, leaving 14 bases unmatched. The DNA for the CDR3 is TGTGCCAGCAGTGACTCGAGTCCCCCTAGGACAGGGATTAACACCGGGGAGCTGTTTTTT. Protein product: CASSDSSPPRTGINTGELFF.

The rearrangement joins TRBV7-2 to TRBJ1-2; unclear D gene. V lost 1 base and J lost 7, with 13 bases in between. The CDR3 loop spans 14 amino acids. CDR1 and CDR2 (germline): SGHTA, FQGNSA. The CDR3 region has the DNA TGTGCCAGCAGCTTAGAGAACGGATTGGGTGGCTACACCTTC. Its protein product is CASSLENGLGGYTF.

This CDR3 reads CASSRQGGHYGYTF. The DNA of the CDR3 is TGTGCCAGCAGTCGCCAAGGGGGGCACTATGGCTACACCTTC. This sequence joins TRBV27 and TRBJ1-2; TRBD1 is a possible D gene (6 bases). The CDR3 runs 14 residues. Per germline, CDR1 MNHEY and CDR2 SMNVEV (reference sequence). The V gene lost 5 bases and the J gene lost 3 bases, with 13 bases spanning the gap.

This clone was picked up a small number of times. This chain joins TRBV27 and TRBJ1-5; 8 positions match TRBD1. Per germline, CDR1 MNHEY and CDR2 SMNVEV (reference sequence). This CDR3 is built from 16 residues. After removal of 4 bases from V and 4 bases from J, the junction contained 9 bases not matched to a gene. The CDR3 coding sequence is TGTGCCAGCAGTTCCCTTGGACAGGGATGGAATCAGCCCCAGCATTTT. Amino acids: CASSSLGQGWNQPQHF.

The rearrangement joins TRBV5-1 to TRBJ1-2; D may be TRBD1 (5 bases). The CDR3 consists of 15 residues. The V and J ends lost 0 bases and 8 bases respectively, with 17 bases between them. Germline V CDR1 and CDR2: SGHRS, YFSETQ. CDR3 region: CASSLVGRASGGYTF. The CDR3 bases are TGCGCCAGCAGCTTGGTGGGCAGGGCCTCAGGCGGCTACACCTTC.

The gene calls are TRBV2 and TRBJ1-2; D is possibly TRBD1 (5 bases). The CDR3 length is 13 residues. The germline V gene encodes CDR1 SNHLY and CDR2 FYNNEI. V lost 5 bases to trimming and J lost 5 bases, with 12 bases between them. DNA for the CDR3: TGTGCCAGCAGTTACGGGGCTTTATATGGCTACACCTTC. It codes for CASSYGALYGYTF.

The chain combines TRBV6-1 with TRBJ1-5; 8 bases fit TRBD1. Germline values: CDR1 MNHNS, CDR2 SASEGT. V shed 4 bases and J 2 bases; nucleotides not matched to a gene: 7. This CDR3 is 16 amino acids long. The CDR3 DNA is TGTGCCAGCAGTGTTCAGGGGGCCCGAGGCAATCAGCCCCAGCATTTT. Its protein is CASSVQGARGNQPQHF.